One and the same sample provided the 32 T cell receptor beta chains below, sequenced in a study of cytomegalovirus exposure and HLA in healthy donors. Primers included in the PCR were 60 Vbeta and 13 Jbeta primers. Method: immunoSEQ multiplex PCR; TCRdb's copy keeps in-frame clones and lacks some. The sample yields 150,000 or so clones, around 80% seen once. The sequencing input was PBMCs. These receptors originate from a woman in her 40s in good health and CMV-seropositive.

In DNA, the CDR3 is TGTGCCAGCAGTAGGACAGGCCTAGCTAACTATGGCTACACCTTC. Its translation is CASSRTGLANYGYTF. This chain uses TRBV6-1 with TRBJ1-2; 7 bases map to TRBD1. V shed 5 bases and J 0 bases; nucleotides not matched to a gene: 6. Germline CDR1 reads MNHNS; CDR2 reads SASEGT. The CDR3 consists of 15 residues.

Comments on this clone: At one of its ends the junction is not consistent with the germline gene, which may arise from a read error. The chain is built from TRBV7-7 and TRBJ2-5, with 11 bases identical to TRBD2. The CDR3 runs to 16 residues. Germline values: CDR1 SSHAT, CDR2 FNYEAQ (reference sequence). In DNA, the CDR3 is TGTGCTAGCAGCTTTACTAGCGGGAGTCTGGGTGAGACCCAGTACTTC. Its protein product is CASSFTSGSLGETQYF.

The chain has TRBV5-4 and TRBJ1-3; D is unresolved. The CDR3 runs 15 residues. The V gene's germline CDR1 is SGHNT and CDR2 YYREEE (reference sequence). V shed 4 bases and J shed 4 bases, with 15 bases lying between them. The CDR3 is CASSPTPGIGNTIYF. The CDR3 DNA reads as TGTGCCAGCAGCCCGACCCCCGGGATAGGAAACACCATATATTTT.

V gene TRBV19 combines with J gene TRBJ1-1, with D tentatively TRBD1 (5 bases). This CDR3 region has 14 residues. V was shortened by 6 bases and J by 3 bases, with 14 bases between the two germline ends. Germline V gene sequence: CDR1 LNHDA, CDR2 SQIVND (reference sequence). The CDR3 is CASSRTGRDTEAFF. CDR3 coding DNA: TGTGCCAGTAGCCGAACGGGCAGGGACACTGAAGCTTTCTTT.

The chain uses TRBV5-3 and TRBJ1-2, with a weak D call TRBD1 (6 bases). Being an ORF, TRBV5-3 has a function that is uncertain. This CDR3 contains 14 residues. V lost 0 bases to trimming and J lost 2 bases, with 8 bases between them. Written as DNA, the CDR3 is TGTGCCAGAAGCTTGGGACAGGTAAACTATGGCTACACCTTC. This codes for CARSLGQVNYGYTF.

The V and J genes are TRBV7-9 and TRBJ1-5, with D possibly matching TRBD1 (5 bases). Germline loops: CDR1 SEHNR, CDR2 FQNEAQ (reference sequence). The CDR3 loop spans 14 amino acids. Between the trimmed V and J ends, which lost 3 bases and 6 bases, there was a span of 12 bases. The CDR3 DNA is TGTGCCAGCAGCTTCTCAGGGTATCGTCAGCCCCAGCATTTT. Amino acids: CASSFSGYRQPQHF.

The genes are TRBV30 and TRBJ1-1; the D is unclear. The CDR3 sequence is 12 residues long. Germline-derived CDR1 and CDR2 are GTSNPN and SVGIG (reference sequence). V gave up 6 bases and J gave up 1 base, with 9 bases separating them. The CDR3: CACLRENTEAFF. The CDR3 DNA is TGTGCCTGCCTGAGGGAGAACACTGAAGCTTTCTTT.

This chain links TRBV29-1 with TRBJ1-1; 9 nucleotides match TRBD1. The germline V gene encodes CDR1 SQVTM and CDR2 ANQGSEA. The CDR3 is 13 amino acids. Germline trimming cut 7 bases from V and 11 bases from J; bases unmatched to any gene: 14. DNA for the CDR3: TGCAGCGCTAAGACAGGGGGAATAATTCAGGCTTTCTTT. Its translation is CSAKTGGIIQAFF.

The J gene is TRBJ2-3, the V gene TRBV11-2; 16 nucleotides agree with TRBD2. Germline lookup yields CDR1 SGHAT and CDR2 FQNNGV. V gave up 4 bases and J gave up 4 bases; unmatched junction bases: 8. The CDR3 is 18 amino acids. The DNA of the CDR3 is TGTGCCAGCAGCTCGGGACTAGCGGGAGGGGCGATCCCAGATACGCAGTATTTT. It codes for CASSSGLAGGAIPDTQYF.

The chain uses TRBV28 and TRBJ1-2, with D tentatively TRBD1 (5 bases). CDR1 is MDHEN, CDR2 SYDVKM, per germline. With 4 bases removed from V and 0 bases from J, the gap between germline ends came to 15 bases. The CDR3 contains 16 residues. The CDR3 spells CASSSSGIRANYGYTF. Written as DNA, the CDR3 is TGTGCCAGCAGTTCATCAGGGATTCGGGCTAACTATGGCTACACCTTC.

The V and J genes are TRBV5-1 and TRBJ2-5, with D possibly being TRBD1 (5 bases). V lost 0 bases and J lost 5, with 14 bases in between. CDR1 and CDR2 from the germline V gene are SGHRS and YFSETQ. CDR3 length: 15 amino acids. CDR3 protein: CASSLDTGGVETQYF. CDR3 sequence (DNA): TGCGCCAGCAGCTTGGACACAGGTGGAGTGGAGACCCAGTACTTC. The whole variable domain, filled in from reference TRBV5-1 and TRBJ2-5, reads KAGVTQTPRYLIKTRGQQVTLSCSPISGHRSVSWYQQTPGQGLQFLFEYFSETQRNKGNFPGRFSGRQFSNSRSEMNVSTLELGDSALYLCASSLDTGGVETQYFGPGTRLLVL.

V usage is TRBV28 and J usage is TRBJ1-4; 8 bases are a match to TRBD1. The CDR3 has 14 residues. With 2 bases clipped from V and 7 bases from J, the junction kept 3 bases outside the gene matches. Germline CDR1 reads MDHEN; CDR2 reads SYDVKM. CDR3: CASSLQGASEKLFF. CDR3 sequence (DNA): TGTGCCAGCAGTTTACAGGGGGCTAGTGAAAAACTGTTTTTT.

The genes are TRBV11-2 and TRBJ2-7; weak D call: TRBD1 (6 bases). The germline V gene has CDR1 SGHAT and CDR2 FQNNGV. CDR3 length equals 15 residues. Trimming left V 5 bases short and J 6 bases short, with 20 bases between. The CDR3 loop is CASSPVAGAGREQYF. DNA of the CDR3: TGTGCCAGCAGCCCAGTTGCAGGGGCGGGCCGCGAGCAGTACTTC.

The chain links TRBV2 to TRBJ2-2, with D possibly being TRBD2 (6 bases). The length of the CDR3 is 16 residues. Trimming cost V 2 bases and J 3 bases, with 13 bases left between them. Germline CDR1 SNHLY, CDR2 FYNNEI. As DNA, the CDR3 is TGTGCCAGCAGTGAATGGAGGAGGGCCGACACCGGGGAGCTGTTTTTT. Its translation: CASSEWRRADTGELFF.

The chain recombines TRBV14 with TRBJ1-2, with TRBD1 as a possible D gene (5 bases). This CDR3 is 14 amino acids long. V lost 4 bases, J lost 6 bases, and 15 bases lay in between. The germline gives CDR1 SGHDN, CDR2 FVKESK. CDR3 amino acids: CASSLQGPPNGYTF. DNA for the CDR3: TGTGCCAGCAGCCTCCAGGGCCCGCCTAATGGCTACACCTTC.

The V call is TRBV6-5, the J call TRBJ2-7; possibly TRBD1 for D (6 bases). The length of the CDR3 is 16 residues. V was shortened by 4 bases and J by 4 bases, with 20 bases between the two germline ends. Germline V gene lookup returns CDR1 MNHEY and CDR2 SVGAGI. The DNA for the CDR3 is TGTGCCAGCAGTTCCGCTGCCCCCGGCAGGGGTTACGAGCAGTACTTC. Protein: CASSSAAPGRGYEQYF.

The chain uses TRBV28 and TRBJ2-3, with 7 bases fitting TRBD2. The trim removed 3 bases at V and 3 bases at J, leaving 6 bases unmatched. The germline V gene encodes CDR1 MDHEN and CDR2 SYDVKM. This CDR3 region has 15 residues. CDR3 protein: CASSFGGSRTDTQYF. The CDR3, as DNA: TGTGCCAGCAGTTTCGGCGGGAGTAGAACAGATACGCAGTATTTT.

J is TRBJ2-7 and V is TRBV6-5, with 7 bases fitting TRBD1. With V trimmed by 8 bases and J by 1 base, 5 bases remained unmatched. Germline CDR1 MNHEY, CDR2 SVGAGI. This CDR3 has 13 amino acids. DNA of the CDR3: TGTGCCAGCTGGACAGGCGCTTCCTACGAGCAGTACTTC. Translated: CASWTGASYEQYF.

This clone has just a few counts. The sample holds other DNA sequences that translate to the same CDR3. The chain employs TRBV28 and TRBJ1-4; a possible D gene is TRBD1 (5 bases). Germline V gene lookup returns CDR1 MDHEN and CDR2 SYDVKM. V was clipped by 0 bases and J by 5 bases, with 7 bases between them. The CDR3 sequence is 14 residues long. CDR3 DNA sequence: TGTGCCAGCAGTTTATGGCAGGGAAATGAAAAACTGTTTTTT. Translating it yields CASSLWQGNEKLFF.

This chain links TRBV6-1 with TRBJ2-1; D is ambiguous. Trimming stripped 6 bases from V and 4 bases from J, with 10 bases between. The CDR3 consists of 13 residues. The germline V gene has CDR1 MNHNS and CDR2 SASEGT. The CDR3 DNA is TGTGCCAGCAGCCCGGAGTTATACAATGAGCAGTTCTTC. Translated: CASSPELYNEQFF.

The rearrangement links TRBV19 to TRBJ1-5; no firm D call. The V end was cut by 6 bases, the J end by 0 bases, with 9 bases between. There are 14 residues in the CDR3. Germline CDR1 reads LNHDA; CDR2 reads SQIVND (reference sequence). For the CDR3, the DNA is TGTGCCAGTAGAACTACATATAGCAATCAGCCCCAGCATTTT. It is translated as CASRTTYSNQPQHF.

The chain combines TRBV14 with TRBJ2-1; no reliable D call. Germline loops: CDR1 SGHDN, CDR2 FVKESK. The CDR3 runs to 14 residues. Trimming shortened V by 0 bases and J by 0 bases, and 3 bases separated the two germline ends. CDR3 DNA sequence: TGTGCCAGCAGCCAAGACAGCTCCTACAATGAGCAGTTCTTC. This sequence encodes CASSQDSSYNEQFF.

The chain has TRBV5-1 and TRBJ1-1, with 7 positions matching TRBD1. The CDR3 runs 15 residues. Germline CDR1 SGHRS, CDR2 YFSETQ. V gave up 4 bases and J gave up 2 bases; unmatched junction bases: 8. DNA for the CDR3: TGCGCCAGCAGCGGACGACAGGGAGTAAACACTGAAGCTTTCTTT. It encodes CASSGRQGVNTEAFF. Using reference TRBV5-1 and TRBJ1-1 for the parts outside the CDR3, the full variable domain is KAGVTQTPRYLIKTRGQQVTLSCSPISGHRSVSWYQQTPGQGLQFLFEYFSETQRNKGNFPGRFSGRQFSNSRSEMNVSTLELGDSALYLCASSGRQGVNTEAFFGQGTRLTVV.

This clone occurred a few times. As DNA, the CDR3 is TGTGCCAGCAGCAGACGGACTAGCGGTTCCAATGAGCAGTTCTTC. This codes for CASSRRTSGSNEQFF. V is TRBV27 and J is TRBJ2-1, with 10 nucleotides matching TRBD2. This CDR3 is 15 amino acids long. After removal of 6 bases from V and 6 bases from J, the junction contained 8 bases not matched to a gene. Germline loops: CDR1 MNHEY, CDR2 SMNVEV (reference sequence).

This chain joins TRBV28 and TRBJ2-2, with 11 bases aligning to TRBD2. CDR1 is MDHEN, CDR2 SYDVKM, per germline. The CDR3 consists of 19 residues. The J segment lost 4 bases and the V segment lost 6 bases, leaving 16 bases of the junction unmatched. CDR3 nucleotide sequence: TGTGCCAGCAGCCCGACCCTTCTAGCGGGAGGAGCGAGCACCGGGGAGCTGTTTTTT. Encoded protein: CASSPTLLAGGASTGELFF.

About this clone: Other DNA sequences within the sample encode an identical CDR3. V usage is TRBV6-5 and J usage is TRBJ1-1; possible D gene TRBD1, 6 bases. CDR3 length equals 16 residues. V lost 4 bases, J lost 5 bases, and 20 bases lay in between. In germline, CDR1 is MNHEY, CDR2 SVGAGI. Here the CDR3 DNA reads TGTGCCAGCAGTTCGGCATCCAGGGGATCGTGGACTGAAGCTTTCTTT. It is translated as CASSSASRGSWTEAFF.

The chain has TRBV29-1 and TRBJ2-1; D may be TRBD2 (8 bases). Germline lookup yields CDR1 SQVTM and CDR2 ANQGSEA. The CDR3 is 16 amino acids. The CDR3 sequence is CTTGAGSGGVYNEQFF. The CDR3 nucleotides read TGCACCACAGGGGCGGGATCGGGAGGGGTATACAATGAGCAGTTCTTC.

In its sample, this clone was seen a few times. The CDR3 region is CASSFSGKETQYF. DNA of the CDR3: TGTGCCAGCAGCTTCAGCGGGAAGGAGACCCAGTACTTC. The genes are TRBV11-2 and TRBJ2-5; 7 nucleotides agree with TRBD2. With V trimmed by 3 bases and J by 5 bases, 3 bases remained unmatched. CDR1 and CDR2 from the germline V gene are SGHAT and FQNNGV. The CDR3 is 13 amino acids.

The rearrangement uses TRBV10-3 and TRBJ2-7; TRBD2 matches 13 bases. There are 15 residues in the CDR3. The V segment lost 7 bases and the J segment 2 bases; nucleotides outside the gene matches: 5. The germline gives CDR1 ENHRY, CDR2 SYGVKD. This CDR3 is CAITIGLAGAYEQYF. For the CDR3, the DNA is TGTGCCATCACCATAGGACTAGCGGGAGCCTACGAGCAGTACTTC.

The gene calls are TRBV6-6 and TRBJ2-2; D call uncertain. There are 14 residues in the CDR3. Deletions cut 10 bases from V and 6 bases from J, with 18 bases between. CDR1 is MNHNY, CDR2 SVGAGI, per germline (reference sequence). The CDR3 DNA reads TGTGCCACCTACCGACTGAACCTCGCCGGGGAGCTGTTTTTT. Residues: CATYRLNLAGELFF.

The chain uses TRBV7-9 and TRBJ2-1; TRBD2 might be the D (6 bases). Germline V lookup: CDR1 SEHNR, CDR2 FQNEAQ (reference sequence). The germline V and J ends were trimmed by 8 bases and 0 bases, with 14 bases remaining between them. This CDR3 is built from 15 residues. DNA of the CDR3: TGTGCCAGCCCTCGCGGGGAAAGCTCCTACAATGAGCAGTTCTTC. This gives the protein CASPRGESSYNEQFF.

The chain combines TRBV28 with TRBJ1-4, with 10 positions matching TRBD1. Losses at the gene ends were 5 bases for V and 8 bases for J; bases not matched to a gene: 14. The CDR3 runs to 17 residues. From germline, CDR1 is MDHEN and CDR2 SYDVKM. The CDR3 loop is CASSPPGQGFGGEKLFF. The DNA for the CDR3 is TGTGCCAGCAGTCCCCCGGGACAGGGGTTCGGTGGCGAAAAACTGTTTTTT.